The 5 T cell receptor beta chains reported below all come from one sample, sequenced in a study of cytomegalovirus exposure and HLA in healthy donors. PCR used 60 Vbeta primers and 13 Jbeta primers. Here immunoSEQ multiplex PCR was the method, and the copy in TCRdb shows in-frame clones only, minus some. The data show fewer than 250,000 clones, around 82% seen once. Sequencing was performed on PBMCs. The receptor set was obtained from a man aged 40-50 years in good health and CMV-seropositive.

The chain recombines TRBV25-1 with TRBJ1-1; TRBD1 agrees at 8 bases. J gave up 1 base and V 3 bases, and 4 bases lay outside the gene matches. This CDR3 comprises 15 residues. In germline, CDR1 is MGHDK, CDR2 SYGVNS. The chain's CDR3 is CASSERTGRNTEAFF. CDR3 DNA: TGTGCCAGCAGTGAGCGGACAGGGAGGAACACTGAAGCTTTCTTT.

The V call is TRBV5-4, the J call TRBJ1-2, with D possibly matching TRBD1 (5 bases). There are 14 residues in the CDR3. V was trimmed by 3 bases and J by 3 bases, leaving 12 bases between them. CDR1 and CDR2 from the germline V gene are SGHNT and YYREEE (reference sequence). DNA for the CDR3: TGTGCCAGCAGCTCCGGGGGAGGATACTATGGCTACACCTTC. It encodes CASSSGGGYYGYTF.

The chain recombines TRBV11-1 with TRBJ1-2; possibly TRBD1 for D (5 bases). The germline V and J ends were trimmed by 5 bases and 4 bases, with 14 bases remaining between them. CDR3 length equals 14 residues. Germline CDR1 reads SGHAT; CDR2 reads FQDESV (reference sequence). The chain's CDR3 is CASSISRGSYGYTF. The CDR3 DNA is TGTGCCAGCAGCATCTCGCGGGGGAGCTATGGCTACACCTTC. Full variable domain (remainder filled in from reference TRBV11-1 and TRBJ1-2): EAEVAQSPRYKITEKSQAVAFWCDPISGHATLYWYRQILGQGPELLVQFQDESVVDDSQLPKDRFSAERLKGVDSTLKIQPAELGDSAMYLCASSISRGSYGYTFGSGTRLTVV.

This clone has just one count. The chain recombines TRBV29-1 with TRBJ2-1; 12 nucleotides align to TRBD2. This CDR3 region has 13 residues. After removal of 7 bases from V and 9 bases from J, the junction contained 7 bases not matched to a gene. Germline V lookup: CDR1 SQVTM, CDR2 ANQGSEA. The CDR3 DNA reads TGCAGCGGTCTAGCGGGAGGGCCCTTTGAGCAGTTCTTC. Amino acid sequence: CSGLAGGPFEQFF.

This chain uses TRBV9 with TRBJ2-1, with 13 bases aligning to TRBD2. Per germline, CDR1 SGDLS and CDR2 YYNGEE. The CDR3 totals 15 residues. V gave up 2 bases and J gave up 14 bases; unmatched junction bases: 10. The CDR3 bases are TGTGCCAGCAGCGTTGCCGGACTAGCGGGAGAGAAAAAGTTCTTC. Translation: CASSVAGLAGEKKFF.